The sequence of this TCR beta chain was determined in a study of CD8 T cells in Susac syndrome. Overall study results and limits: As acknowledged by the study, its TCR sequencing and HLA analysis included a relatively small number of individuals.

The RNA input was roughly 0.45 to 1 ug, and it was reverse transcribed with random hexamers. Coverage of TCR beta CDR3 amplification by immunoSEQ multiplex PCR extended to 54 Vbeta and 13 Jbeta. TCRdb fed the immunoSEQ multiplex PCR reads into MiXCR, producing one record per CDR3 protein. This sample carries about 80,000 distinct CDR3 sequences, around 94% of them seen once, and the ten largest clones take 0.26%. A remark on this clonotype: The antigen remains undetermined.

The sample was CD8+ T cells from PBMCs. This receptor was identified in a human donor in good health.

The CDR3 region has the DNA TGTGCCAGCAGACTCACTCCCGGGGAGCTGTTTTTT. As protein: CASRLTPGELFF. The chain is built from TRBV6-5 and TRBJ2-2; no clear D gene. Per the germline V gene, CDR1 is MNHEY and CDR2 is SVGAGI. Deletions cut 6 bases from V and 6 bases from J, with 8 bases between. The CDR3 spans 12 residues.